These T cell receptor beta chains were read from a single sample in a study of shared clonotypes between healthy human individuals. Sequenced by immunoSEQ multiplex PCR; TCRdb stores in-frame clones only, minus some. The sample has about 2.3 million clones; around 93% are singletons. The sequencing sample was made of naive CD4+ T cells from PBMCs. Every receptor here comes from a man between 18 and 29 years old in good health. Some clones in this sample may be carry-over from other donors' samples. The CDR3 runs from the conserved cysteine through the conserved F or W. The D gene is left open where the match is weak. Some rows have no size entry. The others give once, few or many, or a class for an expanded clone.

V: TRBV7-8; J: TRBJ1-3; size: -; D: -; length: 15; DNA: TGTGCCAGCAGCCCAAGGATTGCCTCTGGAAACACCATATATTTT; CDR3: CASSPRIASGNTIYF
V: TRBV28; J: TRBJ1-1; size: -; D: -; length: 15; DNA: TGTGCCAGCAGTTTAGACCCCGCTGGGGGGCCTGAAGCTTTCTTT; CDR3: CASSLDPAGGPEAFF
V: TRBV5-1; J: TRBJ2-5; size: -; D: -; length: 15; DNA: TGCGCCAGCAGCTTGGCTGGGGACGCCGACGAGACCCAGTACTTC; CDR3: CASSLAGDADETQYF
V: TRBV28; J: TRBJ2-2; size: once; D: -; length: 14; DNA: TGTGCCAGCAGTTTAAGTAAGGGTATCGGGGAGCTGTTTTTT; CDR3: CASSLSKGIGELFF
V: TRBV7-7; J: TRBJ2-2; size: few; D: -; length: 11; DNA: TGTGCCAGCAGTCAAACCGGGGAGCTGTTTTTT; CDR3: CASSQTGELFF
V: TRBV10-1; J: TRBJ2-2; size: -; D: -; length: 15; DNA: TGCGCCAGCAGTGAGTTCAGGGAAGGCACCGGGGAGCTGTTTTTT; CDR3: CASSEFREGTGELFF
V: TRBV7-3; J: TRBJ2-1; size: -; D: TRBD2; length: 15; DNA: TGTGCCAGCAGCTTCGGGCTAGCGGGAGTTGAAGAGCAGTTCTTC; CDR3: CASSFGLAGVEEQFF
V: TRBV6-1; J: TRBJ2-2; size: -; D: TRBD1; length: 15; DNA: TGTGCCAGCAGGCCCCAGGGGGCGAACACCGGGGAGCTGTTTTTT; CDR3: CASRPQGANTGELFF
V: TRBV7-2; J: TRBJ1-2; size: -; D: -; length: 14; DNA: TGTGCCAGCAGCTTAGCGATCAGCCCCTATGGCTACACCTTC; CDR3: CASSLAISPYGYTF
V: TRBV7-6; J: TRBJ2-3; size: -; D: TRBD2; length: 16; DNA: TGTGCCAGCTCCCCAGGGGTACTAGCGGGCACAGATACGCAGTATTTT; CDR3: CASSPGVLAGTDTQYF
V: TRBV4-3; J: TRBJ2-1; size: -; D: -; length: 14; DNA: TGCGCCAGCAGCCAAGCCCCTTGGCGCAATGAGCAGTTCTTC; CDR3: CASSQAPWRNEQFF
V: TRBV30; J: TRBJ2-3; size: -; D: -; length: 13; DNA: TGTGCCTGTATAGAGTTTAGCACAGATACGCAGTATTTT; CDR3: CACIEFSTDTQYF
V: TRBV30; J: TRBJ1-1; size: few; D: -; length: 13; DNA: TGTGCCTGGAAACGGGGACGGGGTCCCGAAGCTTTCTTT; CDR3: CAWKRGRGPEAFF
V: TRBV29-1; J: TRBJ2-1; size: -; D: TRBD2; length: 14; DNA: TGCAGCACAACCGGACTAGCGGGAGTCAATGAGCAGTTCTTC; CDR3: CSTTGLAGVNEQFF
V: TRBV15; J: TRBJ2-7; size: -; D: -; length: 16; DNA: TGTGCCACCAGCAGAGCGGCCGGGACACCCTCCTACGAGCAGTACTTC; CDR3: CATSRAAGTPSYEQYF
V: TRBV5-1; J: TRBJ2-1; size: -; D: TRBD2; length: 17; DNA: TGCGCCAGCAGCCCCACTGCTAGCGGGAGTTATTACAATGAGCAGTTCTTC; CDR3: CASSPTASGSYYNEQFF
V: TRBV10-3; J: TRBJ2-7; size: -; D: -; length: 14; DNA: TGTGCCATCAGTGACAGGGAAGAAAGCGGCGAGCAGTACTTC; CDR3: CAISDREESGEQYF